This T cell receptor beta chain stems from a study of cytomegalovirus exposure and HLA in healthy donors (TCRdb year 2017). About the investigation overall: An earlier analysis of approximately 640 of the donors reported more than 250 Gb of sequence data and about 100 million unique TCR beta sequences from about 180 million T cells. Typing coverage differed by locus: A, B, C, DRB1 and DQB1 were typed in about 629-640 donors, DQA1 in about 510, DPA1 in approximately 610, and DPB1 in 450 to 480. An earlier analysis of around 580 of the donors used high-throughput TCR beta sequencing to judge whether each TCR beta V gene segment behaved as functional or pseudogenic. Every repertoire in the discovery cohort had been generated on one and the same sequencing platform. A separate validation cohort of over 95 different subjects was used in addition to the approximately 610-subject first cohort. In the later analysis, no new phenotypic data were used to find candidate immune exposures; instead, reliance was placed on TCR beta sequences and their occurrence across donors. To predict cytomegalovirus infection status, the study brought together high-throughput TCR immunosequencing, statistical association of individual TCRs with disease status, and machine learning. Donor age, sex, ethnicity and CMV serostatus were collected together with the repertoire data. An early release covering 500 to 750 HLA-typed donors comprised approximately 300 gigabases of sequencing data and around 85 million unique TCR sequences. Genome-wide SNP genotypes for about 60% of the 666 donors were used in a later genetic analysis, which treated that subset as a discovery cohort. The study aimed to test whether signatures of past pathogen exposure could be identified by cataloging public T cell receptors. Among a few hundred genotyped donors of the cohort, an average of about 240,000 unique TCR beta nucleotide sequences were sequenced per donor, roughly 20% of them non-productive. HLA typing covered class I and class II loci at four-digit resolution. Using immunosequencing, the study profiled T cell repertoires from 666 subjects and related those repertoires to cytomegalovirus serostatus. Among the roughly 400 genotyped donors, 75% to 90% belonged to the genetic ancestry cluster associated with self-reported Caucasian donors. In a later analysis, previously published TCR beta repertoires from more than 500 donors were re-analyzed and high-resolution HLA genotyping was added so that TCR occurrence patterns could be studied. Several DR-DQ haplotypes were treated as single units for association and clustering because of strong linkage in the cohort.

As regards this clone: Its antigen has not been determined. Base-call qualities are not available, and no considerably larger clone is one nucleotide away.

The library was obtained by the immunoSEQ multiplex PCR assay. The multiplex PCR relied on a mix of 60 forward primers for TCR Vbeta segments and 13 reverse primers for TCR Jbeta segments. The CDR3 region of rearranged TCR beta genes was amplified from genomic DNA by a multiplex PCR assay. The amplified TCR beta libraries were sequenced on the Illumina HiSeq System as 87-base-pair reads. The study's own analysis went as follows. Across the roughly 600 repertoires, a later analysis counted 78 million or so unique TCR beta chains, some 11 million of which were shared by at least two donors. To remove PCR and sequencing errors, raw reads were error-corrected and collapsed into unique sequences using a nearest-neighbor algorithm that merged closely related sequences. Alignment of CDR3 sequences to IMGT reference sequences was used to assign V, D and J gene segments. For a sequence to be retained, a match of at least six nucleotides was required to both a V gene segment and a J gene segment. A rearrangement counted as productive if the CDR3 had no stop codons and remained in frame with V and J, and every other rearrangement counted as non-productive. Following IMGT convention, CDR3 was defined as the stretch from the second conserved V-encoded cysteine up to the conserved J-encoded phenylalanine. The earlier analysis of about 570 of the donors excluded any sequence lacking an unambiguous match to a single V gene segment. An earlier analysis of a few hundred of the donors classified V segments as functional when productive rearrangements were above 56.7% and as segregating when the standard deviation between donors was above 5%. To diagnose cytomegalovirus status from the catalog of TCR beta chain sequences, a statistical classification framework was built. In a later analysis, V and J genes were assigned by comparing TCR nucleotide sequences against IMGT/GENE-DB human TR gene sequences. A later analysis assigned CDR3 sequences and most-parsimonious VDJ recombination scenarios with the TCRdist pipeline. A later analysis defined each TCR beta chain by its CDR3 amino acid sequence plus V-gene family, and excluded reads lacking a unique V-gene family. To address suspected cross-contamination and a sequencing artifact, a later analysis removed 592 highly shared, low-generation-probability nucleotide sequences. A later analysis calculated a clonal expansion index for each public chain from normalized within-repertoire ranks of inferred template counts. In a later analysis, generation probabilities were computed using a VDJ recombination model fitted to out-of-frame rearrangements, and the results were checked against IGoR. A later analysis scored TCR-TCR, TCR-HLA and TCR-CMV co-occurrence with hypergeometric tests, applying a repertoire-size bias correction to TCR pairs. False discovery rates were estimated in a later analysis by permuting HLA or CMV assignments 20 times. A later analysis grouped co-occurring TCRs with DBSCAN, adding TCRdist sequence similarity when clustering within HLA-allele-positive subsets. Repertoires with fewer than 30,000 or more than 120,000 public chains were left out of co-occurrence clustering, as were five repertoires with anomalous nucleotide sharing. TCRdb holds this immuneACCESS table with in-frame rearrangements only. Some clones are missing; in checked studies, unresolved V genes explain under half, and the rest has no known cause. V and J calls and clone size follow that table, whereas D and trimming were derived from the DNA. The sample table records about 190,000 clones; around 82% of these occur just once. Around 14% of the sample is in the top ten clones.

The paper's findings and limits, for the study overall: Most CMV-associated TCR beta chains appeared to be HLA-restricted in a later analysis, and the HLA associations seemed to be driven largely by CMV exposure. V-gene and J-gene trimming of TCR beta chains was associated with a missense DCLRE1C variant in a later genetic analysis, and the association was replicated in an independent cohort. In vitro tests confirmed that a few of the cytomegalovirus-associated TCR beta chains recognize cytomegalovirus antigens. In a later analysis, around 17,000 TCR beta sequences were associated with specific HLA alleles at a false discovery rate of 0.05. Broadly in line with IMGT annotations, most TCR beta V segments showed up in productive rearrangements about 87% or about 30% of the time in an earlier analysis of a few hundred of the donors. A further reported finding was that TCR beta sequences accurately predicted the HLA-A and HLA-B alleles for most subjects in the first cohort. Several of the top co-occurrence clusters appeared to be linked to parvovirus B19, influenza, CMV and Epstein-Barr virus, according to a later analysis. Because some donors lacked HLA typing at each locus, the association tests relied only on the typed subset. In a later analysis, TCR association rates were found to vary across HLA loci, with the most associated TCRs seen for DRB1 alleles and the fewest for HLA-C alleles. Compared with the roughly 720-donor mean, donors in an Asian-associated ancestry cluster had fewer N-insertions in productive TCRs, according to a later genetic analysis. Roughly uniform sequencing depth across donors was assumed in presence/absence analyses, although this assumption may not hold. The study listed 150 to 200 TCR beta chains as associated with cytomegalovirus. CMV serostatus was the only immune exposure information available for the cohort. Strong co-occurrence of HLA alleles, especially DR and DQ, made assigning TCR associations to individual alleles difficult. In a later analysis, HLA-associated TCR beta chains were found to be more clonally expanded and to have lower generation probabilities than equally common non-associated chains. A group of highly shared sequence variants was considered likely to be a technical artifact of the sequencing pipeline. The classifier was reported to diagnose cytomegalovirus status with high specificity and sensitivity in both the original and validation cohorts. Only TCR beta chains were sequenced in this cohort, and the absence of alpha or paired-chain data limited detectable features. Correlated functional status among segregating V segments might be attributable to linkage disequilibrium, but an unknown experimental factor could not be ruled out. The 87-base-pair reads could not distinguish some IMGT-functional V segments, including TRBV6-2 and TRBV6-3, so those segments were excluded. Most TCR sequences were seen in very few donors, while some public TCRs were found in many individuals. It was suggested by the authors that the approach could potentially be generalized to other disease states and immunological phenotypes. Over 15 rarely observed V segments, including chromosome 9 orphons, were excluded from the earlier analysis of 550 to 700 of the donors because counts were too low.

Taken from the germline V gene (reference sequence), the CDR1 and CDR2 loops are MNHEY and SMNVEV. From the cysteine through the phenylalanine, the CDR3 covers 14 amino acids. Only the CDR3 region is kept as DNA, spanning 42 bases read in frame from base 1. Trimming at the junction amounts to 5 bases on V and 4 bases on J, and the germline ends lie 12 bases apart. The cohort consisted of some 670 healthy bone marrow donors. At the time of sampling, all cohort members were nominally healthy, though unrecorded immune exposures were likely present. The donor was CMV seropositive and belonged to the group of more than 250 seropositive cohort members. A peripheral blood sample was collected from each donor, and TCR beta sequencing was performed on peripheral blood mononuclear cells. Genomic DNA was extracted from the blood cell samples with the Qiagen DNeasy Blood Extraction Kit.

The chain links TRBV27 with TRBJ2-1; the D gene is possibly TRBD2, with 6 bases matching. The sample consisted of PBMCs. This TCR derives from a woman aged 25 to 39 in good health and CMV-seropositive. The CDR3 has the sequence CASSPHAGYNEQFF. The DNA reads as follows: TGTGCCAGCAGTCCGCATGCGGGATACAATGAGCAGTTCTTC.